One and the same sample provided the 2 T cell receptor beta chains below, sequenced in a study of technical replicates of blood from a few donors (dated by TCRdb to 2015 to 2018). The library was obtained by the immunoSEQ multiplex PCR assay. Not all clones reach the TCRdb copy of this immuneACCESS table, which keeps in-frame sequences only. Checked studies attribute under half of the gap to unresolved V genes and leave the rest unexplained. The sample data list roughly 64,000 clones, and around nine tenths of these were observed just once. The ten largest clones represent 5% to 5.5% of the sample. Specimen: PBMCs. These receptor sequences come from a human donor in good health. Some clones in this sample may be carry-over from other donors' samples.

The chain is built from TRBV19 and TRBJ2-1, with 10 bases matching TRBD2. With 5 bases clipped from V and 6 bases from J, the junction kept 7 bases outside the gene matches. The CDR3 is 15 amino acids. Germline CDR1 LNHDA, CDR2 SQIVND (reference sequence). In nucleotides, the CDR3 is TGTGCCAGTAGTCTAGCGGGAGCAAGGTCCAATGAGCAGTTCTTC. It encodes CASSLAGARSNEQFF.

This clone is classed as medium-sized. The chain couples TRBV29-1 to TRBJ2-7; TRBD1 is a possible D gene (5 bases). CDR1 is SQVTM, CDR2 ANQGSEA, per germline. This CDR3 region has 13 residues. Trimming stripped 1 base from V and 3 bases from J, with 10 bases between. CDR3 residues: CSVEVQANYEQYF. CDR3 sequence (DNA): TGCAGCGTTGAAGTACAGGCGAACTACGAGCAGTACTTC.